This T cell receptor beta chain was retrieved from a study of neurological immune-mediated disorders. V lost 4 bases and J lost 6; bases outside the gene matches: 6. CDR3 size: 14 residues. The unsorted libraries originated from 2 million PBMCs that had been stored at -80 C. Study results and caveats: Expanded clones shared no identical CDR3 amino acid sequences across subjects, which suggested private TCR-beta repertoires in all groups.

TCRdb analysed the 5' RACE reads with MiXCR anew, one entry per CDR3 protein. The repertoire holds around 130,000 distinct CDR3 sequences, roughly 3.2% seen once, with around 1.4% in the top ten. This clonotype came up many times. Its antigen is unidentified. This clonotype originated in a woman in her twenties or thirties with multiple sclerosis. The sequencing input was PBMCs. V is TRBV12-3 or TRBV12-4 and J is TRBJ2-1; TRBD1 matches 7 bases. The CDR3 region has the DNA TGTGCCAGCAGTTCCGTCGGGACAGTCAATGAGCAGTTCTTC. It translates to CASSSVGTVNEQFF.